Given below is one T cell receptor (beta chain) in context. The antigen it binds to is not known. No base qualities exist here, and no much larger clone lies one base off it. This sample stems from a study of T cell repertoires in cytomegalovirus infection (dated 2019 in TCRdb). Looking at the study overall: The peptide stimulations were aimed at well-studied HLA-B-restricted epitopes as well as recently identified HLA-C-restricted CMV epitopes, whose presentation resists viral immunomodulation. Because public TCR beta signatures pointed to carriage of CMV infection together with the matching HLA type, the HLA type of each donor mattered for the analysis.

This specimen's treatment or condition label, interpreted: in vitro stimulation with specific CMV peptide epitopes to enrich CMV-specific T cells. Paper-wide results and their limitations: Cumulative frequency of public TCR beta family members discriminated carriers of CMV infection plus the relevant HLA type in this cohort and an independent roughly 330-donor cohort. The ex vivo response was dominated by HLA-C-restricted CMV-specific TCR beta clonotypes, and the single most frequent clonotype in two of eight donors was supplied by these HLA-C-restricted clonotypes.

Instrument used: Illumina HiSeq 1500. In TCRdb, the public reads were trimmed at Q25 with fastp and aligned with MiXCR, with productive beta chains retained. Rows are unified per CDR3 protein, each entry keeping the most common DNA and genes. The sample table contains 300,000 to 400,000 distinct CDR3 sequences; only one count was recorded for 25% to 30% of them. 20% of the sample is taken by the ten largest. Material: cultured PBMCs, obtained from culture after CMV antigen stimulation. The sequence derives from a human donor in good health (CMV status not recorded). Some clones in this sample may be carry-over from other donors' samples.

CDR3 protein: CASSQGGAFPPFEIAVNEKLFF. The nucleotide sequence reads as follows: TGTGCCAGCAGCCAAGGTGGGGCCTTCCCACCATTTGAAATCGCGGTTAATGAAAAACTGTTTTTT. The chain was built from TRBV3-1 and TRBJ1-4, with TRBD1 tentatively as D gene (5 bases match). The germline V gene (reference sequence) provides CDR1 LGHDT and CDR2 YNNKEL. V gives up 1 base and J gives up 4 bases, and the segment between their germline ends measures 31 bases. The CDR3 has 22 amino acids, counting the end cysteine and phenylalanine. Here the CDR3 DNA is all that survives: 66 bases in frame from base 1.